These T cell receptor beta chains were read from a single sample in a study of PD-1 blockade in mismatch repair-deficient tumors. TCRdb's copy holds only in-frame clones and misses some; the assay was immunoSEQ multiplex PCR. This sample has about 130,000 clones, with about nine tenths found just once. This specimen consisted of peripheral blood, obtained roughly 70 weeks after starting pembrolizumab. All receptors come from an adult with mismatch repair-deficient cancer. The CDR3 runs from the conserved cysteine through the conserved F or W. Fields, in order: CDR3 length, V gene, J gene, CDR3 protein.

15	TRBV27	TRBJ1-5	CASSLSGGENQPQHF
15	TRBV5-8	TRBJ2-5	CASSRGDRDGETQYF
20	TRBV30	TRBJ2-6	CAWSVPEGLAGISGANVLTF
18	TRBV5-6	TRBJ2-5	CASSTTGGVAEPQETQYF
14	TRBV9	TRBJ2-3	CASSVEVGTDTQYF
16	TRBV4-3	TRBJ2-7	CASSQEAATYSYEQYF
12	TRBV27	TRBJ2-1	CASSGVVDEQFF
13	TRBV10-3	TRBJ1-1	CAISGPGVTEAFF
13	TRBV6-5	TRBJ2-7	CASRGTGFNEQYF
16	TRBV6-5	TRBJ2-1	CASSYSIGFGPLEQFF
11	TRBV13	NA	CASSYLYEQYF
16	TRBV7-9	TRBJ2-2	CASSPPEGKNTGELFF
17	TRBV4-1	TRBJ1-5	CASSQTWGGDSNQPQHF
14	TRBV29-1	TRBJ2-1	CSVEDRGLWGEQFF
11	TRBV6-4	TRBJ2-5	CASSTLGTQYF
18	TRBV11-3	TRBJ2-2	CASSPPPVGLRYTGELFF
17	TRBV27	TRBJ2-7	CASSSLGTAYVQYEQYF
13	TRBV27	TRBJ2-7	CASWDHNTYEQYF
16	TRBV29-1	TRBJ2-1	CSVTIPTGLSYNEQFF
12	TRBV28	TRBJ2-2	CASSTYTGELFF
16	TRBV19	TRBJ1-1	CASSIGQGGENTEAFF
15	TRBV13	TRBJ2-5	CASSFSGGSQETQYF
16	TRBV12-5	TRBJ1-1	CASGLTGEGVNTEAFF
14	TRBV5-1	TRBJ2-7	CASSLGPQGHEQYF
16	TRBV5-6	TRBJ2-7	CASSFGWREAAYEQYF
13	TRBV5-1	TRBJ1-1	CASSYQGPTEAFF
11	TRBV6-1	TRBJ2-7	CASSDGPEQYF
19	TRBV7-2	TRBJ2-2	CASSLARFGLAGNTGELFF
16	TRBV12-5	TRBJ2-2	CASGLATGVVLGELFF
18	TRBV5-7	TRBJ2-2	CASSWGLAGGPPSGELFF
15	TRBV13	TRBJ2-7	CASSLLLAGEREQYF
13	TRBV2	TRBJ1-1	CASRGAGNTEAFF
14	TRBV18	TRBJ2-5	CASSPPGRQETQYF
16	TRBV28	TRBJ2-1	CASSLFGTSGYNEQFF
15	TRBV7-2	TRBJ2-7	CASSLAAGGSYEQYF
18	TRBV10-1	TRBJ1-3	CASRKVPGQGSEGNTIYF
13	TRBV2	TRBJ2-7	CAQRGSGRNEQYF